Sequencing of this T cell receptor beta chain was carried out in a study of beta chain features in type 1 diabetes. Study-wide results and caveats: Resolution of whether HLA type affects TCRB rearrangement was not achieved here. Shorter TCRB CDR3s, moderately but significantly so, marked every one of the four CD4+ subsets in Type 1 diabetes patients.

This clone was seen more than once but under ten times. No antigen is known for it. CDR1 SGDLS and CDR2 YYNGEE come from the germline V gene. Deletions cut 0 bases from V and 2 bases from J, with 11 bases between. The CDR3 consists of 15 residues. Sequencing targeted expressed TCRB transcripts, as all isolated RNA had been reverse transcribed. TCRdb's table, derived via immunoSEQ multiplex PCR, lists solely in-frame clones and lacks some. In the table there are about 120,000 clones, over 15% of which are singletons. Sample: central memory CD4+ T cells from blood. V is TRBV9 and J is TRBJ2-5; D is possibly TRBD1 (6 bases). This TCR came from a man under 40 with type 1 diabetes. The CDR3 DNA follows: TGTGCCAGCAGCGTAGGTCCAGGGGAGCAAGAGACCCAGTACTTC. Its translation is CASSVGPGEQETQYF.